This T cell receptor beta chain originates from a study of T cell repertoires in cytomegalovirus infection. Study context: Through public TCR beta signatures, both CMV infection and matching HLA type were indicated. General observations from the study: CMV-specific HLA-C-restricted TCR beta clonotypes dominated the ex vivo response. Based on cumulative public TCR beta family frequency, carriers of CMV plus the relevant HLA were identified.

From the reads, TCRdb called clonotypes with MiXCR, one entry per CDR3 protein. Of around 710,000 distinct CDR3 sequences listed, almost 30% are singletons. This clonotype has a count of ten or more. Antigen unknown. The clonotype was recovered from a human donor in good health (CMV status not recorded). Some clones in this sample may be carry-over from other donors' samples. The material was cultured CD8+ T cells from PBMCs, obtained from culture after CMV antigen stimulation.

The CDR3 DNA follows: TGTGCCAGCAGTTCAACCAACCCATGGGACCCTGATGAAAAACTGTTTTTT. This translates into CASSSTNPWDPDEKLFF. The chain couples TRBV6-2 or TRBV6-3 to TRBJ1-4; maybe TRBD1 (5 bases). Germline-derived CDR1 and CDR2 are MNHEY and SVGEGT. The CDR3 loop spans 17 amino acids. V was cut by 4 bases and J by 6 bases, with 21 bases left in between.